This T cell receptor beta chain is from a study of cytomegalovirus exposure and HLA in healthy donors. Study as a whole: About 200 million T cells yielded 120 million or so unique TCR beta sequences, as an earlier analysis found.

PCR employed 60 Vbeta and 13 Jbeta primers. Sequencing was performed with immunoSEQ multiplex PCR; in TCRdb, only in-frame clones are kept and a portion is missing. Of some 160,000 clones in the sample, roughly four fifths were seen once. CDR3 size: 16 residues. Germline V gives CDR1 MDHEN, CDR2 SYDVKM. V gave up 5 bases and J gave up 3 bases, with 17 bases separating them. The sequencing input was PBMCs. The chain has TRBV28 and TRBJ1-5; tentatively, D is TRBD1 (5 bases). This receptor was identified in a woman aged 45-65 years in good health and CMV-seronegative. For the CDR3, the DNA is TGTGCCAGCAGTCCCCTGGGCAGGGAGGTCAATCAGCCCCAGCATTTT. It translates to CASSPLGREVNQPQHF.